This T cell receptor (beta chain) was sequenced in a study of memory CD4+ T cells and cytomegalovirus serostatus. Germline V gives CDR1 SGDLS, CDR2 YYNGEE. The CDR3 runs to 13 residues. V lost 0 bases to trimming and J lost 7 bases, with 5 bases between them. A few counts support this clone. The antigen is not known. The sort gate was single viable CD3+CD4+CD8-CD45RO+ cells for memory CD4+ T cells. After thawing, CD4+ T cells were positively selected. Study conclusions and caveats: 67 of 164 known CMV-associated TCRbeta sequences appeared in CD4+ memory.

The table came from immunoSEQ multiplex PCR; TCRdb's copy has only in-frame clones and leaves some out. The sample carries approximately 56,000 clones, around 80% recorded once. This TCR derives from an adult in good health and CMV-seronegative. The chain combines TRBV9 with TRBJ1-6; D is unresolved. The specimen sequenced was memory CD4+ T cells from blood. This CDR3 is CASSVESNSPLHF. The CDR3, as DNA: TGTGCCAGCAGCGTAGAGTCCAATTCACCCCTCCACTTT.